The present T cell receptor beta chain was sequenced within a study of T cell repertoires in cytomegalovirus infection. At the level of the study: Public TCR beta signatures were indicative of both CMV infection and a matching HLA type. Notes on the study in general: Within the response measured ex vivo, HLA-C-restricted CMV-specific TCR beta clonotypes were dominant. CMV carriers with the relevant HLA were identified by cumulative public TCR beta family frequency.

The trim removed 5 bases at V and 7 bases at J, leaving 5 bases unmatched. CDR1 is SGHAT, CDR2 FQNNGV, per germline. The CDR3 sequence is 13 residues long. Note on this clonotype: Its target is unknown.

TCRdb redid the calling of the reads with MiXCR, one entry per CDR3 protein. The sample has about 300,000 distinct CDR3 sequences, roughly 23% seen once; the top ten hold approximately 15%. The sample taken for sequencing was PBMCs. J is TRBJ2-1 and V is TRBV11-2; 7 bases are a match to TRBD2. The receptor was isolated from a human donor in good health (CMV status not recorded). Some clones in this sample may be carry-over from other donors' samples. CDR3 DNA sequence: TGTGCCAGCAGCCGGGGGAGGGAGAATGAGCAGTTCTTC. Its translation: CASSRGRENEQFF.